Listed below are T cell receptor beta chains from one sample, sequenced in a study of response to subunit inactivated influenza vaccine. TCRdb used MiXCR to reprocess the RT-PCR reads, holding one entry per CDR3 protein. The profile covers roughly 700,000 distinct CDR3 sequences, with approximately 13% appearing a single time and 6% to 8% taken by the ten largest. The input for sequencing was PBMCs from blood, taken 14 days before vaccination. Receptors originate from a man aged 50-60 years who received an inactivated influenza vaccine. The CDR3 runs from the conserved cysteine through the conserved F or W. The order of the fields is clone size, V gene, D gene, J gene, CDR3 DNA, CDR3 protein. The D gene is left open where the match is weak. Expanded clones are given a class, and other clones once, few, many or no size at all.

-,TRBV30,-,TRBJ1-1,TGTGCCTGGAAACAGTACACTGAAGCTTTCTTT,CAWKQYTEAFF
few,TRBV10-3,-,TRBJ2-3,TGTGCCATCAGTGAGTCGATAGCGGTGTTCACAGATACGCAGTATTTT,CAISESIAVFTDTQYF
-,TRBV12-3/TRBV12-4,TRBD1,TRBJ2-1,TGTGCCAGCCGCTGGGGCAGCAGGGGGAATGAGCAGTTCTTC,CASRWGSRGNEQFF
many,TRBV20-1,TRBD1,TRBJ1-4,TGCAGTGCTAGGGGGACGTGGGACAGGGCTGAAAAACTGTTTTTT,CSARGTWDRAEKLFF
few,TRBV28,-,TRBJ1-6,TGTGCCAGCAGTTCTGTGGGACGGGTTAATTCACCCCTCCACTTT,CASSSVGRVNSPLHF
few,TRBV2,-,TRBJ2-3,TGTGCCAGCAGTGAAGGGGCCACGGTTCTCTGGGATACGCAGTATTTT,CASSEGATVLWDTQYF
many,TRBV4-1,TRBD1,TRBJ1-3,TGCGCCAGCAGACAGGGGACAGACTCTGGAAACACCATATATTTT,CASRQGTDSGNTIYF
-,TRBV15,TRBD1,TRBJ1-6,TGTGCCACCAGCAGAGGGCCGGGACAGATTAATTCACCCCTCCACTTT,CATSRGPGQINSPLHF
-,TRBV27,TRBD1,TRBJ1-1,TGTGCCAGCCGTTACTCAGGGGGCGCTGAAGCTTTCTTT,CASRYSGGAEAFF
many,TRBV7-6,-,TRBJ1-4,TGTGCCAGCAGTAGAAACGGCAGGGTGGGTGAAAAACTGTTTTTT,CASSRNGRVGEKLFF
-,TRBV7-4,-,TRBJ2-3,TGTGCCAGCAGCTGCCGACAGACAGATACGCAGTATTTT,CASSCRQTDTQYF
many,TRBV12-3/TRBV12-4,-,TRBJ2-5,TGTGCCAGCAGTTTGAGGCGGGAGACCCAGTACTTC,CASSLRRETQYF
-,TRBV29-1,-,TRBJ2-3,TGCAGCGTTGTTCCCTTTAGCACAGATACGCAGTATTTT,CSVVPFSTDTQYF
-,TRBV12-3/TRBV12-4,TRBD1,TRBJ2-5,TGTGCCAGCAGTCCTAGGGGGACAGTCCAAGAGACCCAGTACTTC,CASSPRGTVQETQYF
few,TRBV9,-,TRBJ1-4,TGTGCCAGCAGCGTAGCTATGGGTACAGCTAATGAAAAACTGTTTTTT,CASSVAMGTANEKLFF
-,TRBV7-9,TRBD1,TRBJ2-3,TGTGCCAGCAGCTTACAGGGGGATGGCGCAGATACGCAGTATTTT,CASSLQGDGADTQYF
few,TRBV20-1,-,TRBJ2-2,TGCAGTGCTAGACCTCAAAACACCGGGGAGCTGTTTTTT,CSARPQNTGELFF
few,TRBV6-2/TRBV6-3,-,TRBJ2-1,TGTGCCAGCAGCCAGTGGGCCAGAGACAATGAGCAGTTCTTC,CASSQWARDNEQFF
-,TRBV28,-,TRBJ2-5,TGTGCCAGCAGTGCACTGGGGCGGTCCCAAGAGACCCAGTACTTC,CASSALGRSQETQYF
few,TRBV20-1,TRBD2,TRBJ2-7,TGCAGTGCTAGAGCGCTAGCGGCCCACTCCTACGAGCAGTACTTC,CSARALAAHSYEQYF
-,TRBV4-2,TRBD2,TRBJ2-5,TGTGCCAGCAGCAGGCAGGGCGGGGGTCGAGGGGAGACCCAGTACTTC,CASSRQGGGRGETQYF
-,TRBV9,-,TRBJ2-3,TGTGCCAGCAGCGGTAGGGGGGCGGATACAGATACGCAGTATTTT,CASSGRGADTDTQYF
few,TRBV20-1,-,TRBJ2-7,TGCAGTGCTGGCTCCTCCCCGGTACCAGGATACGAGCAGTACTTC,CSAGSSPVPGYEQYF
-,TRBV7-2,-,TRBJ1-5,TGTGCCAGCAGCTTAGCGCAGTTTGATCAGCCCCAGCATTTT,CASSLAQFDQPQHF
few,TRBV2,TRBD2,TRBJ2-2,TGTGCCAGCAGTCAAGGGGCGGGGGCGAACACCGGGGAGCTGTTTTTT,CASSQGAGANTGELFF
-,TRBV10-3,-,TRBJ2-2,TGTGCCATCCCCAGGTCCGGGACTTTGACCGGGGAGCTGTTTTTT,CAIPRSGTLTGELFF
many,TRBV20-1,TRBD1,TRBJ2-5,TGCAGTGCCAGGGGGATCCAAGAGACCCAGTACTTC,CSARGIQETQYF
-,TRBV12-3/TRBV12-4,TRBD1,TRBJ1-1,TGTGCCAGCAGCAAATTCGGACAGGGGCCCACTGAAGCTTTCTTT,CASSKFGQGPTEAFF
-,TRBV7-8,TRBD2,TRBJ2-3,TGTGCCAGCAGCTCCAGACTAGCGGGACCGAGCACAGATACGCAGTATTTT,CASSSRLAGPSTDTQYF
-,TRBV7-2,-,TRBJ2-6,TGTGCCAGCACTCGATCTAGCTCTGGGGCCAACGTCCTGACTTTC,CASTRSSSGANVLTF
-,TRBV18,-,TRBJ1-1,TGTGCCAGCTCACCTTTTGCTCTCGGGGTCGAAGCTTTCTTT,CASSPFALGVEAFF
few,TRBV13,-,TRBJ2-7,TGTGCCAGCAGCTTTACCGGGAGTGTGTACGAGCAGTACTTC,CASSFTGSVYEQYF
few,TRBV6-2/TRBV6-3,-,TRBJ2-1,TGTGCCAGCAGTGTACTAGGACCCTACAATGAGCAGTTCTTC,CASSVLGPYNEQFF
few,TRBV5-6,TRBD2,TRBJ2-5,TGTGCCAGCAGCTGGGGGGGGAACCAAGAGACCCAGTACTTC,CASSWGGNQETQYF
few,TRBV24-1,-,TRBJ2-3,TGTGCCACCAGTGGTTCACCGGGACTCAGCCTCACAGATACGCAGTATTTT,CATSGSPGLSLTDTQYF
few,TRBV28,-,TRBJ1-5,TGTGCCAGCAGTTACAGCCGCTTATTGCTTCAGCCCCAGCATTTT,CASSYSRLLLQPQHF
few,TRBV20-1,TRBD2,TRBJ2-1,TGCAGTGCTAGAGACCCGGGGAGCGGGAGGGCCACCTACAATGAGCAGTTCTTC,CSARDPGSGRATYNEQFF
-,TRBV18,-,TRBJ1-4,TGTGCCAGCTCACCCACTTACGGATCTAATGAAAAACTGTTTTTT,CASSPTYGSNEKLFF
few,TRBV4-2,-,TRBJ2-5,TGTGCCAGCAGCCAAGAGCCCGGGAGAGGTCAAGAGACCCAGTACTTC,CASSQEPGRGQETQYF
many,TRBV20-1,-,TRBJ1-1,TGCAGTGCTAGAGATGGGGGCACGAACACTGAAGCTTTCTTT,CSARDGGTNTEAFF
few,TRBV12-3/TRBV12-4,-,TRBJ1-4,TGTGCCAGCAGTTACGGGCCTAATGAAAAACTGTTTTTT,CASSYGPNEKLFF
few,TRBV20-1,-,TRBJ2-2,TGCAGTGCCAAGGAGCACACCGGGGAGCTGTTTTTT,CSAKEHTGELFF